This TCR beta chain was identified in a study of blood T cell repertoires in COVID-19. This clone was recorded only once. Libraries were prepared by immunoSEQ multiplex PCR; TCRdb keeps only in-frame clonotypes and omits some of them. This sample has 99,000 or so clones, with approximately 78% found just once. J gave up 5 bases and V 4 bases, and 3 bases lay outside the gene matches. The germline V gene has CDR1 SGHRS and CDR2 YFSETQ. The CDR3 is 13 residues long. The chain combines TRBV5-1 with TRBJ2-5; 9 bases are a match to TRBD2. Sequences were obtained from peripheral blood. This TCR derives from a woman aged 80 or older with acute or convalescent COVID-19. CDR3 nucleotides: TGCGCCAGCAGCGCCGGACTAGCGGAGACCCAGTACTTC. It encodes CASSAGLAETQYF.